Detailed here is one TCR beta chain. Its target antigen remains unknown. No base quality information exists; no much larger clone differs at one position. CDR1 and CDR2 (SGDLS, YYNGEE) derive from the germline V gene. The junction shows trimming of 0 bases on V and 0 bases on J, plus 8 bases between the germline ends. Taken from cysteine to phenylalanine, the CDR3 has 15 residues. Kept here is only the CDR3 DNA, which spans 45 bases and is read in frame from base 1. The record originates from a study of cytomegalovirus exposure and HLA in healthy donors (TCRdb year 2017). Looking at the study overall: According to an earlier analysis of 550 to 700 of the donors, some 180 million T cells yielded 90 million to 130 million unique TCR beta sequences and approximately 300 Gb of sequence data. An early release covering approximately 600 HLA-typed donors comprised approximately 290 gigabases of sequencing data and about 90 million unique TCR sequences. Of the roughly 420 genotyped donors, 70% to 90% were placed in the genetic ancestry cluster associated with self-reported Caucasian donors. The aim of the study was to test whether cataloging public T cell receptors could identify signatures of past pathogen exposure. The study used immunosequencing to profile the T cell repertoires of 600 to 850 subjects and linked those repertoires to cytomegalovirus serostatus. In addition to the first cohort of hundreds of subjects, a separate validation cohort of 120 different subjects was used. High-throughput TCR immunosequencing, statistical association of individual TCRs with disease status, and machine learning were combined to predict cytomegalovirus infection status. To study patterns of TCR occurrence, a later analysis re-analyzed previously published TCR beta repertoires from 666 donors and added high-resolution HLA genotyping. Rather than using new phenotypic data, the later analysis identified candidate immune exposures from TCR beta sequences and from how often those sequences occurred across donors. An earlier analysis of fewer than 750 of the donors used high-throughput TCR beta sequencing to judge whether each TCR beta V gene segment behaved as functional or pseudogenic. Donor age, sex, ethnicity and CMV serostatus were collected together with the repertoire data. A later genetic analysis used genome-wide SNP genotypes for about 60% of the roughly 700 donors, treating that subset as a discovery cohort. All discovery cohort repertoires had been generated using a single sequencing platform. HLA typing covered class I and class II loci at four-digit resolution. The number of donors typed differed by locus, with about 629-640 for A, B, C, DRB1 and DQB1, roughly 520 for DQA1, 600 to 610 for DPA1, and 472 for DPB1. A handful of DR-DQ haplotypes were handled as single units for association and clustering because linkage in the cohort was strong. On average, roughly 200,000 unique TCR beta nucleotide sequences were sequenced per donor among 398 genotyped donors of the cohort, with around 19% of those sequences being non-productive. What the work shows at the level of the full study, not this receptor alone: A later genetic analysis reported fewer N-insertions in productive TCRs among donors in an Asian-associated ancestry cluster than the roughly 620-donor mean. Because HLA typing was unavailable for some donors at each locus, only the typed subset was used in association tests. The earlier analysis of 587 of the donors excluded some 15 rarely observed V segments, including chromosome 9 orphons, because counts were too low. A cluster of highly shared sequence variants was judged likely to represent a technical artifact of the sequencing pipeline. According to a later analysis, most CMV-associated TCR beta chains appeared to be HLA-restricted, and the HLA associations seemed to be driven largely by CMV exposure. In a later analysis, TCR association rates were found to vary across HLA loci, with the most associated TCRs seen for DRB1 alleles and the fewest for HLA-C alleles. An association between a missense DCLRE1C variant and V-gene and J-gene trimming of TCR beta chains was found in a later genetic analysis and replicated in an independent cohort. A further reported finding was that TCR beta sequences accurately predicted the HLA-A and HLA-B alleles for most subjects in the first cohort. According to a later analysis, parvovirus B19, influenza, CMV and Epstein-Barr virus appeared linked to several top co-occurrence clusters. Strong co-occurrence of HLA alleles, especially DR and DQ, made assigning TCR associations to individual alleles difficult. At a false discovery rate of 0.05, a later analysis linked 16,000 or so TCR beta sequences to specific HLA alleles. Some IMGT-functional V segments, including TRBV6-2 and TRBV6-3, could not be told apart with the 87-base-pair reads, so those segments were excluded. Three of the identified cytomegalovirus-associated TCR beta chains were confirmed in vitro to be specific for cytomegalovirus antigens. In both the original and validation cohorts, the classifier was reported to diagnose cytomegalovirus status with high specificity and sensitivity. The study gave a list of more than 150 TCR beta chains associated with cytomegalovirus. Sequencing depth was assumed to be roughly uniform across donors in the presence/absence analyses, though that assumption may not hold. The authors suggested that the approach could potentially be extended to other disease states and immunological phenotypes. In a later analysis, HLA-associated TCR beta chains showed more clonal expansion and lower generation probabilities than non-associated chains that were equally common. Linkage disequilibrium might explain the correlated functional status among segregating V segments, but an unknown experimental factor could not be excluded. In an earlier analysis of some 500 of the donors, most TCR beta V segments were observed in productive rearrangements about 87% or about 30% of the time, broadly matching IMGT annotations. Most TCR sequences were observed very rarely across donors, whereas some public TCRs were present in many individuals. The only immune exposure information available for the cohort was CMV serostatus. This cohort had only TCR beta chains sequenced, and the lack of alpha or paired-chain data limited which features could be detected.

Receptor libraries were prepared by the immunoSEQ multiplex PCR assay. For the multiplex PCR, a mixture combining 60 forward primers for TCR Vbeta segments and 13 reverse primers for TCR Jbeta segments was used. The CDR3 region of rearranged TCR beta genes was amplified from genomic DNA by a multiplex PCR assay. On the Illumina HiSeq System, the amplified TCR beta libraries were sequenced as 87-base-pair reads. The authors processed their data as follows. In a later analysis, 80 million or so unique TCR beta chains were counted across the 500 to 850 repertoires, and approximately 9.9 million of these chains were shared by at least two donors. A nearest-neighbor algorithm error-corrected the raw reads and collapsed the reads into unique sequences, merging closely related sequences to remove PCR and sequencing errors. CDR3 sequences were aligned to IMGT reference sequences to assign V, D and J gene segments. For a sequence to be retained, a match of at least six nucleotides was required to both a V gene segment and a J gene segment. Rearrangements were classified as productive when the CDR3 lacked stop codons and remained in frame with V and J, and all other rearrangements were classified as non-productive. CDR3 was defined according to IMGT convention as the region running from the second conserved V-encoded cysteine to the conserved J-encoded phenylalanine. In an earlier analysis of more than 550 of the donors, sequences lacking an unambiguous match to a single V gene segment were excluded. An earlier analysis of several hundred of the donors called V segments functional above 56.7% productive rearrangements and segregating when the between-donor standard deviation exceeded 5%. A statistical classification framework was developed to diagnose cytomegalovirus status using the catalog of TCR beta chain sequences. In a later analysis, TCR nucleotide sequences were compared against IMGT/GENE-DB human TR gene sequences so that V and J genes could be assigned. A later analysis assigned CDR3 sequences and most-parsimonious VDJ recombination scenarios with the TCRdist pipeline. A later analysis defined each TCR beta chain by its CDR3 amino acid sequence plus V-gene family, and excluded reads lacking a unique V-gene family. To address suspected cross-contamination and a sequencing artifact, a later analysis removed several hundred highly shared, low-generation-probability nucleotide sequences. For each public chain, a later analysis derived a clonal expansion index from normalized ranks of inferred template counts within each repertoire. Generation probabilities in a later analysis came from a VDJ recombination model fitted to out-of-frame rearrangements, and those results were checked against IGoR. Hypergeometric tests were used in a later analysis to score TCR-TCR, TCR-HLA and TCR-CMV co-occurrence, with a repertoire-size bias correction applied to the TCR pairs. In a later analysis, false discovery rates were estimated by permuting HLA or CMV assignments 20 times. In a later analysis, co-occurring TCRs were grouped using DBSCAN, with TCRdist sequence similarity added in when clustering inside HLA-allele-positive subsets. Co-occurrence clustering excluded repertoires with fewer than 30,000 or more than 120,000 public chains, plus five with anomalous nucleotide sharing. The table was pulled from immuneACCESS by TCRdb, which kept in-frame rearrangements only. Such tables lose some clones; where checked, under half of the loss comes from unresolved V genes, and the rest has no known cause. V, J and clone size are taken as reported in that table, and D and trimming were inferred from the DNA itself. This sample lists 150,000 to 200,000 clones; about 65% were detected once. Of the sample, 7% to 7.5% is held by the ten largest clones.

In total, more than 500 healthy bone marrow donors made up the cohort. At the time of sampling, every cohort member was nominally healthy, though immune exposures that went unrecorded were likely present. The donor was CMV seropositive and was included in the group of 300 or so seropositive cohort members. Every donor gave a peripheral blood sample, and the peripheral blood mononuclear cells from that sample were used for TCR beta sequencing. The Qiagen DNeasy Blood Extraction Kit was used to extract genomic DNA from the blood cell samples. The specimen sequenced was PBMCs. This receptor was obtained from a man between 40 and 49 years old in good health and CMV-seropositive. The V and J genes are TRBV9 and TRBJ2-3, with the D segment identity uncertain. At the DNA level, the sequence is TGTGCCAGCAGCGTAGCTTCCAGGAGCACAGATACGCAGTATTTT. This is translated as CASSVASRSTDTQYF.